The 20 T cell receptor beta chains in this list originate from one sample, sequenced in a study of Ad26.COV2.S vaccination and SARS-CoV-2 variants. Only in-frame clones appear in the TCRdb table, and some are missing; sequencing was by immunoSEQ multiplex PCR. The sample includes about 480,000 clones, approximately 90% seen only once; the top ten take around 13%. Stated treatment: some 19 received Ad26.COV2.S at low or high dose, single or two shots; five or six received placebo; per-sample allocation not given. All samples were drawn on day 63, counting from the first vaccine or placebo injection. The starting material was peripheral blood, obtained in a trial of Ad26.COV2.S vaccine versus placebo. The origin of the receptors is a person between 18 and 59 years old who received the Ad26.COV2.S COVID-19 vaccine or a placebo.

The gene calls are TRBV5-1 and TRBJ1-3; no firm D call. Germline loops: CDR1 SGHRS, CDR2 YFSETQ. Trimming removed 1 base at V and 0 bases at J, with 5 bases between. The CDR3 spans 14 residues. This chain's CDR3 is CASSLSNSGNTIYF. Written as DNA, the CDR3 is TGCGCCAGCAGCTTGTCGAACTCTGGAAACACCATATATTTT.

This clone was recorded a few times. The CDR3 DNA follows: TGTGCCAGCAGTTCCACAAATTCACCCCTCCACTTT. Translation: CASSSTNSPLHF. The V and J genes are TRBV28 and TRBJ1-6; no clear D. V was pared by 4 bases and J by 7 bases, with 5 bases between. Per germline, CDR1 MDHEN and CDR2 SYDVKM. The CDR3 totals 12 residues.

This rearrangement joins TRBV6-2 or TRBV6-3 to TRBJ2-1, with D possibly matching TRBD2 (6 bases). With 6 bases removed from V and 11 bases from J, the gap between germline ends came to 11 bases. The germline V gene has CDR1 MNHEY and CDR2 SVGEGT. This CDR3 has 11 amino acids. CDR3 sequence reads: CASSQGTQQFF. The CDR3 nucleotides are TGTGCCAGCAGCCAAGGGACTCAGCAGTTCTTC.

Notes on this clone: This same CDR3 is encoded by further DNA sequences in the sample. V gene TRBV7-9 combines with J gene TRBJ2-3, with 7 bases aligning to TRBD2. After removal of 8 bases from V and 1 base from J, the junction contained 6 bases not matched to a gene. Germline values: CDR1 SEHNR, CDR2 FQNEAQ (reference sequence). The CDR3 runs to 14 residues. CDR3 loop: CASSRAGGTDTQYF. In DNA form, the CDR3 reads TGTGCCAGCTCTCGGGCGGGAGGCACAGATACGCAGTATTTT.

The chain carries TRBV4-1 and TRBJ2-2; no reliable D call. CDR1 is MGHRA and CDR2 is YSYEKL in the germline V gene. With 0 bases removed from V and 2 bases from J, the gap between germline ends came to 7 bases. This CDR3 contains 15 residues. CDR3 amino acids: CASSQEIHNTGELFF. The CDR3 region has the DNA TGCGCCAGCAGCCAAGAGATACACAACACCGGGGAGCTGTTTTTT.

The CDR3 DNA reads as TGTGCCAGCAGCTTGCGACAGGGGGCACTTGAAGCTTTCTTT. Translating it yields CASSLRQGALEAFF. The chain links TRBV5-6 to TRBJ1-1, with TRBD1 matching 10 bases. CDR1 is SGHDT and CDR2 is YYEEEE in the germline V gene. The CDR3 extends over 14 amino acids. The J segment lost 7 bases and the V segment lost 1 base, leaving 4 bases of the junction unmatched. Combining the CDR3 with reference TRBV5-6 and TRBJ1-1 gives the whole variable domain DAGVTQSPTHLIKTRGQQVTLRCSPKSGHDTVSWYQQALGQGPQFIFQYYEEEERQRGNFPDRFSGHQFPNYSSELNVNALLLGDSALYLCASSLRQGALEAFFGQGTRLTVV.

The chain recombines TRBV4-2 with TRBJ1-4; 9 bases are a match to TRBD1. The CDR3 loop spans 16 amino acids. Germline assignment: CDR1 LGHNA and CDR2 YNFKEQ. Trimming removed 1 base from V and 7 bases from J; junction bases left unmatched: 7. The CDR3 nucleotides read TGTGCCAGCAGCCAAGTTGGGACAGGGACGGGTGAAAAACTGTTTTTT. Its translation: CASSQVGTGTGEKLFF.

The chain joins TRBV4-1 to TRBJ2-1, with D maybe TRBD2 (5 bases). V lost 4 bases, J lost 8 bases, and 21 bases lay in between. This CDR3 contains 16 residues. The germline V gene encodes CDR1 MGHRA and CDR2 YSYEKL. CDR3 region: CASSPPGQRRWDEQFF. The CDR3 nucleotides are TGCGCCAGCAGCCCCCCGGGTCAGCGGCGTTGGGATGAGCAGTTCTTC.

The V gene is TRBV5-4, the J gene TRBJ2-3; 10 bases fit TRBD2. J lost 6 bases, V lost 4 bases, and 8 bases had no gene match. This CDR3 is 15 amino acids long. In germline, CDR1 is SGHNT, CDR2 YYREEE (reference sequence). The CDR3 DNA sequence: TGTGCCAGCAGCCCGCTCAGACTAGCGGGCGATACGCAGTATTTT. This gives the protein CASSPLRLAGDTQYF.

The CDR3 DNA is TGTGCCAGCACCTACACCCTCCTGGTGGGTGGCTACACCTTC. Its translation is CASTYTLLVGGYTF. The rearrangement joins TRBV7-3 to TRBJ1-2, with unresolved D. The CDR3 has 14 residues. CDR1 is SGHTA, CDR2 FQGTGA, per germline. Trimming removed 7 bases at V and 7 bases at J, with 19 bases between.

This clone was observed a few times. The chain is built from TRBV5-1 and TRBJ1-2; D is uncertain. Trimming removed 3 bases at V and 5 bases at J, with 14 bases between. CDR1 SGHRS and CDR2 YFSETQ come from the germline V gene. The CDR3 is 14 amino acids. The CDR3: CASSSPGEFYGYTF. For the CDR3, the DNA is TGCGCCAGCAGCTCCCCCGGGGAGTTTTATGGCTACACCTTC.

V gene TRBV7-9 combines with J gene TRBJ1-2, with D possibly TRBD1 on 5 matching bases. The CDR3 has 14 residues. V was cut by 1 base and J by 7 bases, with 13 bases left in between. Germline CDR1 reads SEHNR; CDR2 reads FQNEAQ (reference sequence). CDR3 DNA sequence: TGTGCCAGCAGCTTAGGGCAGGGTGGCGGTGGCTACACCTTC. Protein product: CASSLGQGGGGYTF. Using reference TRBV7-9 and TRBJ1-2 for the parts outside the CDR3, the full variable domain is DTGVSQNPRHKITKRGQNVTFRCDPISEHNRLYWYRQTLGQGPEFLTYFQNEAQLEKSRLLSDRFSAERPKGSFSTLEIQRTEQGDSAMYLCASSLGQGGGGYTFGSGTRLTVV.

The chain joins TRBV12-3 or TRBV12-4 to TRBJ1-1, with a weak D call TRBD1 (6 bases). V was shortened by 4 bases and J by 9 bases, with 12 bases between the two germline ends. The CDR3 is 12 residues long. CDR3 nucleotide sequence: TGTGCCAGCAGTTCGGGGGGGGCGAAAGCTTTCTTT. Encoded protein: CASSSGGAKAFF.

This chain joins TRBV7-6 and TRBJ2-3, with a tentative D call TRBD2 (6 bases). Trimming removed 4 bases at V and 5 bases at J, with 16 bases between. CDR1 and CDR2 (germline): SGHVS, FNYEAQ. The CDR3 has 15 amino acids. This chain's CDR3 is CASSSAPSGGDTQYF. The CDR3 nucleotides read TGTGCCAGCAGCTCGGCACCATCCGGGGGAGATACGCAGTATTTT. Together with reference TRBV7-6 and TRBJ2-3, the CDR3 gives the full variable domain: GAGVSQSPRYKVTKRGQDVALRCDPISGHVSLYWYRQALGQGPEFLTYFNYEAQQDKSGLPNDRFSAERPEGSISTLTIQRTEQRDSAMYRCASSSAPSGGDTQYFGPGTRLTVL.

The chain has TRBV7-3 and TRBJ2-1; a possible D gene is TRBD1 (7 bases). The CDR3 spans 15 residues. Germline V gene lookup returns CDR1 SGHTA and CDR2 FQGTGA. Between the trimmed V and J ends, which lost 5 bases and 8 bases, there was a span of 19 bases. CDR3 region: CASSPLGGQRDEQFF. CDR3 in DNA: TGTGCCAGCAGCCCCCTCGGGGGACAGCGGGATGAGCAGTTCTTC.

J is TRBJ1-3 and V is TRBV30; the D is unclear. Between the trimmed V and J ends, which lost 2 bases and 6 bases, there was a span of 2 bases. Germline assignment: CDR1 GTSNPN and CDR2 SVGIG (reference sequence). CDR3 length equals 10 residues. The CDR3 loop is CAWSTNTIYF. The CDR3 DNA sequence: TGTGCCTGGAGTACAAACACCATATATTTT.

The chain has TRBV15 and TRBJ1-2, with D hard to call. CDR1 and CDR2 from the germline V gene are LNHNV and YYDKDF (reference sequence). The length of the CDR3 is 13 residues. V lost 9 bases, J lost 1 base, and 12 bases lay in between. CDR3 coding DNA: TGTGCCACTTCCCGTTCCCTTAACTATGGCTACACCTTC. Translation: CATSRSLNYGYTF.

The chain is built from TRBV3-1 (or the pseudogene TRBV3-2) and TRBJ2-5; D possibly corresponds to TRBD2 (6 bases). Between the trimmed V and J ends, which lost 5 bases and 3 bases, there was a span of 16 bases. CDR3 size: 15 residues. CDR1 is LGHDT and CDR2 is YNNKEL in the germline V gene (reference sequence). The CDR3 nucleotides are TGTGCCAGCAGCACCACCGGGACTCCCAAAGAGACCCAGTACTTC. This encodes CASSTTGTPKETQYF.

In this sample, this clone turned up once. This chain connects TRBV19 to TRBJ1-1, with a weak D call TRBD1 (5 bases). CDR3 size: 14 residues. Germline V lookup: CDR1 LNHDA, CDR2 SQIVND (reference sequence). Trimming took off 10 bases at V and 1 base at J, with 16 bases between the two ends. As DNA, the CDR3 is TGTGCCACCCACGGGGGATTGAGGAACACTGAAGCTTTCTTT. Protein: CATHGGLRNTEAFF.

The CDR3 spells CASSIKTGYTF. CDR3 DNA: TGTGCCAGTAGTATCAAAACTGGCTACACCTTC. The chain uses TRBV19 and TRBJ1-2, with D hard to call. Germline CDR1 and CDR2: LNHDA and SQIVND (reference sequence). V was cut by 3 bases and J by 7 bases, with 6 bases left in between. There are 11 residues in the CDR3.